The 21 T cell receptor beta chains reported below all come from one sample, sequenced in a study of blood T cell repertoires in COVID-19 (dated by TCRdb to 2019 to 2021). Library method: the immunoSEQ multiplex PCR assay. TCRdb carries this immuneACCESS record with in-frame sequences only. Its versions omit some clonotypes, under half of them owing to an unresolved V gene in the studies checked, with the rest unexplained. Counted in this sample were some 300,000 clones; over 75% of them appeared once. Around a tenth of the sample lies in the top ten. Sequencing was carried out using PBMCs or T cells enriched from blood (not recorded which). The receptors originated from a woman aged 35 to 49 who had recovered from COVID-19.

V and J are TRBV29-1 and TRBJ2-7; TRBD2 agrees at 8 bases. The CDR3 consists of 14 residues. Germline V CDR1 and CDR2: SQVTM, ANQGSEA. V was pared by 5 bases and J by 6 bases, with 12 bases of the junction left unmatched. CDR3 sequence reads: CSVTIGGGLVEQYF. The DNA of the CDR3 is TGCAGCGTTACCATCGGCGGGGGGCTAGTCGAGCAGTACTTC.

Only one count was recorded for this clone. V usage is TRBV7-9 and J usage is TRBJ1-3, with 7 bases aligning to TRBD1. Germline V gene sequence: CDR1 SEHNR, CDR2 FQNEAQ (reference sequence). The CDR3 has 16 amino acids. V shed 5 bases and J 2 bases; nucleotides not matched to a gene: 9. For the CDR3, the DNA is TGTGCCAGCAGCCCAGATCCAACAGGGGCTGGAAACACCATATATTTT. It yields the protein CASSPDPTGAGNTIYF.

As DNA, the CDR3 is TGTGCCAGCAGCGTATTTTCTTCTCCAGATACGCAGTATTTT. Protein: CASSVFSSPDTQYF. The J gene is TRBJ2-3, the V gene TRBV9; the D is unclear. This CDR3 comprises 14 residues. Germline lookup yields CDR1 SGDLS and CDR2 YYNGEE. The V end was cut by 1 base, the J end by 4 bases, with 10 bases between.

The CDR3 nucleotides read TGTGCCAGCGTGACAGGGGGCTATGGCTACACCTTC. This sequence encodes CASVTGGYGYTF. The chain combines TRBV2 with TRBJ1-2; the match to TRBD1 covers 9 bases. V shed 8 bases, J shed 4 bases, and the junction held 2 bases outside the gene matches. This CDR3 is 12 amino acids long. The germline V gene encodes CDR1 SNHLY and CDR2 FYNNEI.

The chain recombines TRBV3-1 (or the pseudogene TRBV3-2) with TRBJ1-2, with D uncertain. The CDR3 runs to 15 residues. Germline CDR1 and CDR2: LGHDT and YNNKEL (reference sequence). Trimming pared 0 bases from V and 0 bases from J, leaving 8 bases between. In nucleotides, the CDR3 is TGTGCCAGCAGCCAAGAGGCAGGTACTAACTATGGCTACACCTTC. Amino acid sequence: CASSQEAGTNYGYTF.

In this sample, this clone turned up once. The chain recombines TRBV3-1 (or the pseudogene TRBV3-2) with TRBJ2-3, with TRBD2 matching 9 bases. Germline loops: CDR1 LGHDT, CDR2 YNNKEL (reference sequence). This CDR3 spans 15 amino acids. Unmatched junction bases numbered 7, after V lost 7 bases and J lost 2 bases. CDR3 in DNA: TGTGCCAGCAACATGCTAGCGGGAAACACAGATACGCAGTATTTT. Translated, it gives CASNMLAGNTDTQYF.

The J gene is TRBJ2-3, the V gene TRBV7-9; 7 positions match TRBD2. The CDR3 contains 15 residues. The V gene's germline CDR1 is SEHNR and CDR2 FQNEAQ (reference sequence). V shed 4 bases, J shed 1 base, and the junction held 5 bases outside the gene matches. CDR3 sequence: CASSSLTSGTDTQYF. The CDR3 coding sequence is TGTGCCAGCAGCTCTTTAACTAGCGGCACAGATACGCAGTATTTT.

This clone was seen once. The chain joins TRBV5-1 to TRBJ1-2, with D hard to call. In germline, CDR1 is SGHRS, CDR2 YFSETQ. V shed 4 bases and J shed 6 bases, with 16 bases lying between them. There are 14 residues in the CDR3. CDR3 in amino acids: CASSPNTPRDGYTF. The CDR3 nucleotides read TGCGCCAGCAGCCCAAACACACCGCGGGATGGCTACACCTTC.

The genes are TRBV6-2 or TRBV6-3 and TRBJ2-3; unclear D gene. The V gene lost 2 bases and the J gene lost 6 bases, with 6 bases spanning the gap. Per germline, CDR1 MNHEY and CDR2 SVGEGT. The CDR3 length is 12 residues. The CDR3 DNA is TGTGCCAGCAGTTACAGTCGGGATACGCAGTATTTT. The encoded protein is CASSYSRDTQYF.

The gene calls are TRBV18 and TRBJ2-7; 13 bases agree with TRBD2. Germline loops: CDR1 KGHSH, CDR2 LQKENI. V trimming: 0 bases; J trimming: 4 bases; junction bases outside the gene matches: 0. This CDR3 contains 15 residues. The chain's CDR3 is CASSPPTSGGYEQYF. CDR3 DNA: TGTGCCAGCTCACCACCGACTAGCGGGGGGTACGAGCAGTACTTC.

On this clone: Germline is not matched at one junction end, which may reflect a read error. This chain uses TRBV4-3 with TRBJ2-7; TRBD2 matches 7 bases. Per germline, CDR1 LGHNA and CDR2 YSLEER. This CDR3 is 13 amino acids long. CDR3 protein: CASSQEGWGGMNF. DNA for the CDR3: TGCGCCAGCAGCCAAGAAGGTTGGGGGGGAATGAACTTC.

This sequence joins TRBV28 and TRBJ1-1; D call uncertain. V was cut by 2 bases and J by 5 bases, with 6 bases left in between. The length of the CDR3 is 12 residues. Germline V lookup: CDR1 MDHEN, CDR2 SYDVKM. CDR3 sequence reads: CASSLRGTEAFF. The CDR3 DNA sequence: TGTGCCAGCAGTTTAAGAGGTACTGAAGCTTTCTTT.

V gene TRBV19 combines with J gene TRBJ1-2, with D maybe TRBD1 (5 bases). Trimming took off 8 bases at V and 3 bases at J, with 25 bases between the two ends. The germline V gene has CDR1 LNHDA and CDR2 SQIVND (reference sequence). The CDR3 is 17 residues long. CDR3 residues: CASRFLSRERGHYGYTF. CDR3 in DNA: TGTGCCAGTCGCTTCCTGTCCAGGGAACGAGGACACTATGGCTACACCTTC. The entire variable domain, with the rest obtained from reference TRBV19 and TRBJ1-2, is as follows: DGGITQSPKYLFRKEGQNVTLSCEQNLNHDAMYWYRQDPGQGLRLIYYSQIVNDFQKGDIAEGYSVSREKKESFPLTVTSAQKNPTAFYLCASRFLSRERGHYGYTFGSGTRLTVV.

The chain combines TRBV27 with TRBJ2-1, with D possibly matching TRBD1 (5 bases). Germline V gene sequence: CDR1 MNHEY, CDR2 SMNVEV (reference sequence). Trimming removed 4 bases at V and 4 bases at J, with 14 bases between. This CDR3 comprises 15 residues. Here the CDR3 DNA reads TGTGCCAGCAGTTCCAGGGTAATATGGTACAATGAGCAGTTCTTC. Translated, it gives CASSSRVIWYNEQFF.

J is TRBJ1-6 and V is TRBV4-3; D may be TRBD1 (6 bases). CDR3 length equals 15 residues. Per the germline V gene, CDR1 is LGHNA and CDR2 is YSLEER. The germline V and J ends were trimmed by 0 bases and 11 bases, with 14 bases remaining between them. The CDR3 DNA is TGCGCCAGCAGCCAAGATGGCAGGGGTACGACACCCCTCCACTTT. It specifies CASSQDGRGTTPLHF.

In its sample, this clone was seen once. The chain joins TRBV7-9 to TRBJ2-1; D is perhaps TRBD1 (5 bases). V was shortened by 5 bases and J by 1 base, with 9 bases between the two germline ends. This CDR3 contains 14 residues. Per germline, CDR1 SEHNR and CDR2 FQNEAQ (reference sequence). CDR3: CASSLDSSYNEQFF. The CDR3 DNA reads as TGTGCCAGCAGCCTCGACAGTTCCTACAATGAGCAGTTCTTC. The full variable domain, rest sourced from reference TRBV7-9 and TRBJ2-1, is DTGVSQNPRHKITKRGQNVTFRCDPISEHNRLYWYRQTLGQGPEFLTYFQNEAQLEKSRLLSDRFSAERPKGSFSTLEIQRTEQGDSAMYLCASSLDSSYNEQFFGPGTRLTVL.

The CDR3: CASSSQGGLGYEQYF. DNA for the CDR3: TGTGCCAGTAGTTCACAGGGGGGGCTTGGCTACGAGCAGTACTTC. V usage is TRBV19 and J usage is TRBJ2-7; maybe TRBD1 (8 bases). The CDR3 spans 15 residues. Germline V CDR1 and CDR2: LNHDA, SQIVND (reference sequence). V was shortened by 5 bases and J by 3 bases, with 17 bases between the two germline ends. The variable domain in full, completed from reference TRBV19 and TRBJ2-7, reads DGGITQSPKYLFRKEGQNVTLSCEQNLNHDAMYWYRQDPGQGLRLIYYSQIVNDFQKGDIAEGYSVSREKKESFPLTVTSAQKNPTAFYLCASSSQGGLGYEQYFGPGTRLTVT.

The genes are TRBV27 and TRBJ2-7, with 12 bases identical to TRBD2. In germline, CDR1 is MNHEY, CDR2 SMNVEV (reference sequence). The V gene end was trimmed by 3 bases and the J gene end by 4 bases; junction bases not matched to a gene: 4. The CDR3 length is 15 residues. The CDR3 here is CASSLTSGRVYEQYF. CDR3 nucleotides: TGTGCCAGCAGTTTGACTAGCGGGAGAGTGTACGAGCAGTACTTC.

The J gene is TRBJ2-2, the V gene TRBV7-2; weak D call: TRBD2 (6 bases). The V gene's germline CDR1 is SGHTA and CDR2 FQGNSA. The germline V and J ends were trimmed by 1 base and 5 bases, with 14 bases remaining between them. The CDR3 is made up of 16 amino acids. The CDR3 bases are TGTGCCAGCAGCTTAGGGACGGGAGTTTATACCGGGGAGCTGTTTTTT. This translates into CASSLGTGVYTGELFF.

This clone was seen more than once but under ten times. The V gene is TRBV29-1, the J gene TRBJ2-7, with D perhaps matching TRBD1 (6 bases). The CDR3 extends over 15 amino acids. Trimming took off 0 bases at V and 7 bases at J, with 19 bases between the two ends. CDR1 SQVTM and CDR2 ANQGSEA come from the germline V gene. CDR3 loop: CSVEDIGTPSGEQYF. CDR3 bases: TGCAGCGTTGAAGATATAGGGACACCTTCAGGGGAGCAGTACTTC.

Only one count was recorded for this clone. The chain combines TRBV2 with TRBJ2-3; D remains ambiguous. The germline gives CDR1 SNHLY, CDR2 FYNNEI. This CDR3 has 13 amino acids. The CDR3 DNA reads as TGTGCGGGCCTCTCCTCCTTCACAGATACGCAGTATTTT. It yields the protein CAGLSSFTDTQYF.